This T cell receptor beta chain was captured by sequencing in a study of blood T cell repertoires in COVID-19 (dated by TCRdb to about 2020). A note on the overall study: Samples from collaborators originated in the United States, Italy and Spain and spanned both the acute and convalescent phases of COVID-19. The material from the prospective study consisted of cDNA or gDNA derived from T cells, B-cell-depleted T cells, or PBMCs. Subjects who had been exposed to COVID-19, were actively infected with it, or had recovered from it provided the deeply sampled blood TCRbeta repertoires that made up the dataset. The repertoires were released in a freely available public database intended as a resource for research on the immune response to SARS-CoV-2. The samples were drawn from the first 160 participants of the ongoing ImmuneRACE study and from 1,254 subjects provided by 6 global collaborators. Nearly every sample came with metadata listing a de-identified subject ID, COVID-19 status, age in years and sex. Where available, HLA class I and class II types were taken from metadata supplied by the sample provider and were not determined by assay-based typing.

There are 13 amino acids in the CDR3, from cysteine to phenylalanine inclusive. CDR3 DNA is the only sequence kept; it has 39 bases, read in frame from the first base. Clipping removes 3 bases from V and 3 bases from J, with 1 as the unmatched junction base count. CDR1 and CDR2 are read off the germline V gene (reference sequence) as GTSNPN and SVGIG. The immunoSEQ Assay, a bias-controlled multiplex PCR, was used to amplify TCRbeta CDR3 regions from genomic DNA. Per the authors' processing: The number of nucleated cells in each sample was estimated from the amplification of reference gene primers within the assay. To quantify the absolute abundance of each unique TCRbeta CDR3 rearrangement, sequence reads were collapsed and filtered. For each sample, productive Simpson clonality was calculated by taking the square root of Simpson's diversity index across productive rearrangements. The clones in this table, taken by TCRdb from immuneACCESS, are in-frame only. Not every clone is retained; where verified, under half of the shortfall comes from an unresolved V gene, and the cause of the rest is unknown. Clone size and V and J calls were adopted from that table, with D and trimming inferred from the DNA. The table for this sample lists roughly 130,000 clones; 65% to 85% of them were counted only once. The ten largest account for approximately 4.5% of the sample.

Study-wide conclusions, independent of this receptor: The amount of clinical and demographic metadata varied by source and participant and was provided uncurated.

Each collaborating institution followed its own protocols to collect whole blood in K2EDTA tubes. Collaborator samples were shipped for TCRbeta analysis as frozen whole blood, isolated PBMCs, or DNA extracted from either sample type. Regarding this clone: Its antigen is currently not known. It has no much larger one-base neighbor in the sample; base qualities were not kept.

The sequenced sample consisted of peripheral blood. This sequence originates from a woman aged 70-85 years with acute or convalescent COVID-19. Here the chain combines TRBV30 and TRBJ1-4; 7 middle bases align to TRBD1. The CDR3 protein sequence reads: CAWRGQPNEKLFF. The DNA sequence is given as TGTGCCTGGAGGGGACAGCCTAATGAAAAACTGTTTTTT.